This TCR beta chain originates from a study of T cells in localized non-small cell lung cancer. Notes on the study in general: Prolonged overall survival went with higher T cell density in the blood. There was higher T cell clonality in uninvolved adjacent lung than in tumor, and it was highest there. Owing to sequencing of a solitary tumor region, heterogeneity cannot be discounted. Appearance in adjacent lung was seen for a median 57 of the top 100 tumor clones.

Turning to this clone: Its antigen is unknown.

V was clipped by 4 bases and J by 7 bases, with 9 bases between them. Germline V gene data show CDR1 as SGHTA and CDR2 as FQGNSA. There are 12 residues in the CDR3. Generated by immunoSEQ multiplex PCR, the TCRdb table keeps only in-frame clones and is missing some. The repertoire includes about 52,000 clones, more than 85% of them detected once, and about 16% sits in the top ten. The input for sequencing was PBMCs, taken before any cancer treatment. This receptor was obtained from a female donor with stage II lung adenocarcinoma. The rearrangement joins TRBV7-2 to TRBJ2-3; D is ambiguous. DNA for the CDR3: TGTGCCAGCAGCTCGAGAGGTTATACGCAGTATTTT. Residues: CASSSRGYTQYF.